Each of the 28 T cell receptor beta chains below was sequenced from the same sample in a study of PD-1 blockade in classical Hodgkin lymphoma. TCRdb's table, derived via immunoSEQ multiplex PCR, lists solely in-frame clones and lacks some. This table has about 97,000 clones, approximately 80% appearing once. Relapse after autologous stem cell transplantation occurred in every patient, and brentuximab vedotin exposure varied. The material was peripheral blood mononuclear cells (PBMCs), obtained at baseline. The receptor set was obtained from a human donor with classical Hodgkin lymphoma.

This chain links TRBV7-6 with TRBJ2-1, with 14 bases identical to TRBD2. This CDR3 spans 19 amino acids. The germline gives CDR1 SGHVS, CDR2 FNYEAQ. The V and J ends lost 5 bases and 6 bases, in that order; junction bases with no gene match: 15. CDR3 residues: CASSGGTSGRGGTLNEQFF. CDR3 bases: TGTGCCAGCAGCGGGGGGACTAGCGGGAGAGGGGGCACCCTCAATGAGCAGTTCTTC.

The chain combines TRBV5-4 with TRBJ1-4; the D gene is possibly TRBD1 (5 bases). The CDR3 contains 15 residues. The germline CDR1 and CDR2 sequences are SGHNT and YYREEE (reference sequence). Trimming shortened V by 4 bases and J by 8 bases, and 18 bases separated the two germline ends. CDR3 in amino acids: CASSQDQGGDEKLFF. The CDR3 DNA reads as TGTGCCAGCAGCCAGGACCAGGGAGGAGACGAAAAACTGTTTTTT.

The gene calls are TRBV6-5 and TRBJ1-2, with 9 bases matching TRBD1. Germline-derived CDR1 and CDR2 are MNHEY and SVGAGI. There are 15 residues in the CDR3. V lost 6 bases and J lost 4; bases outside the gene matches: 9. The CDR3 nucleotides are TGTGCCAGCAGCCCTAAACAGGGGGCTGGCTATGGCTACACCTTC. It codes for CASSPKQGAGYGYTF.

This clone has just a few counts. V gene TRBV28 combines with J gene TRBJ1-2; TRBD1 agrees at 8 bases. The V and J ends lost 6 bases and 14 bases, in that order; junction bases with no gene match: 14. CDR3 size: 13 residues. Germline V CDR1 and CDR2: MDHEN, SYDVKM. CDR3 amino acids: CASSLGQGHIWTF. The CDR3 DNA sequence: TGTGCCAGCAGCCTCGGACAGGGCCACATTTGGACCTTC.

The chain uses TRBV11-2 and TRBJ2-4; 7 nucleotides align to TRBD2. With 5 bases clipped from V and 1 base from J, the junction kept 5 bases outside the gene matches. There are 15 residues in the CDR3. Germline V gene sequence: CDR1 SGHAT, CDR2 FQNNGV. In nucleotides, the CDR3 is TGTGCCAGCAGCACCTCCGGGGGGGCCAAAAACATTCAGTACTTC. This codes for CASSTSGGAKNIQYF.

The J gene is TRBJ2-3, the V gene TRBV2, with 11 positions matching TRBD2. CDR1 and CDR2 from the germline V gene are SNHLY and FYNNEI. The CDR3 has 15 amino acids. J was trimmed by 6 bases and V by 6 bases; bases with no gene match: 8. The CDR3 loop reads CASSPGLAALDTQYF. In DNA form, the CDR3 reads TGTGCCAGCAGCCCGGGACTAGCGGCACTTGATACGCAGTATTTT.

The chain is built from TRBV2 and TRBJ2-1, with unresolved D. CDR1 is SNHLY, CDR2 FYNNEI, per germline. The CDR3 extends over 16 amino acids. Trimming removed 6 bases from V and 1 base from J, with 16 bases in between. The CDR3, as DNA: TGTGCCAGCAGCGACCCATCAGGTCCTTCCTACAATGAGCAGTTCTTC. It encodes CASSDPSGPSYNEQFF.

This rearrangement joins TRBV15 to TRBJ1-2; 7 nucleotides agree with TRBD1. Germline CDR1 LNHNV, CDR2 YYDKDF (reference sequence). V shed 4 bases, J shed 8 bases, and the junction held 7 bases outside the gene matches. The CDR3 contains 13 residues. Here the CDR3 reads CATSKGQALGYTF. The CDR3 nucleotides read TGTGCCACCAGCAAAGGACAGGCCCTGGGCTACACCTTC. The full variable domain, with the rest looked up from reference TRBV15 and TRBJ1-2, is DAMVIQNPRYQVTQFGKPVTLSCSQTLNHNVMYWYQQKSSQAPKLLFHYYDKDFNNEADTPDNFQSRRPNTSFCFLDIRSPGLGDTAMYLCATSKGQALGYTFGSGTRLTVV.

This clone turned up a few times. The genes are TRBV27 and TRBJ2-3; D not certain. V lost 6 bases and J 11 bases, leaving 21 bases between the germline ends. The CDR3 is 14 residues long. Germline V gene data show CDR1 as MNHEY and CDR2 as SMNVEV (reference sequence). Here the CDR3 DNA reads TGTGCCAGCAGATGGACCGAGGCTGGCCAGGTGCAGTATTTT. This gives the protein CASRWTEAGQVQYF.

This clone appeared once. The chain couples TRBV30 to TRBJ1-6; tentatively, D is TRBD1 (5 bases). V dropped 3 bases and J dropped 0 bases, with 12 bases sitting between them. The V gene's germline CDR1 is GTSNPN and CDR2 SVGIG (reference sequence). The CDR3 is 16 residues long. CDR3 protein: CAWRGQGSSYNSPLHF. The CDR3 DNA is TGTGCCTGGAGGGGGCAAGGGAGCTCCTATAATTCACCCCTCCACTTT. Together with reference TRBV30 and TRBJ1-6, the CDR3 gives the full variable domain: SQTIHQWPATLVQPVGSPLSLECTVEGTSNPNLYWYRQAAGRGLQLLFYSVGIGQISSEVPQNLSASRPQDRQFILSSKKLLLSDSGFYLCAWRGQGSSYNSPLHFGNGTRLTVT.

The chain couples TRBV9 to TRBJ1-1; 8 nucleotides match TRBD1. The CDR3 consists of 15 residues. The germline CDR1 and CDR2 sequences are SGDLS and YYNGEE. Losses at the gene ends were 4 bases for V and 3 bases for J; bases not matched to a gene: 8. The CDR3 DNA follows: TGTGCCAGCAGCTACCAGGGACAGGCAGACACTGAAGCTTTCTTT. Amino acids: CASSYQGQADTEAFF.

The chain employs TRBV6-5 and TRBJ2-7; D might be TRBD1 (6 bases). CDR1 and CDR2 (germline): MNHEY, SVGAGI. V shed 2 bases and J shed 7 bases, with 15 bases lying between them. The CDR3 is 14 amino acids. In DNA form, the CDR3 reads TGTGCCAGCAGTTACGCAGACAGGATGGGGGAGCAGTACTTC. Translating gives CASSYADRMGEQYF.

This sequence joins TRBV5-1 and TRBJ2-1, with 11 bases identical to TRBD2. Germline V gene lookup returns CDR1 SGHRS and CDR2 YFSETQ. J lost 1 base, V lost 4 bases, and 7 bases had no gene match. This CDR3 spans 17 amino acids. CDR3 DNA sequence: TGCGCCAGCAGCCTGGGGACTAGCGGAGGATCCTACAATGAGCAGTTCTTC. This encodes CASSLGTSGGSYNEQFF.

The rearrangement uses TRBV7-2 and TRBJ1-1; TRBD1 might be the D (5 bases). Germline V CDR1 and CDR2: SGHTA, FQGNSA. V lost 5 bases, J lost 4 bases, and 14 bases lay in between. The CDR3 has 14 amino acids. The CDR3 sequence: CASSPSKGLTEAFF. Written as DNA, the CDR3 is TGTGCCAGCAGCCCCTCTAAGGGGCTCACTGAAGCTTTCTTT.

V gene TRBV11-1 combines with J gene TRBJ2-7; possibly TRBD2 for D (5 bases). Per the germline V gene, CDR1 is SGHAT and CDR2 is FQDESV (reference sequence). There are 18 residues in the CDR3. The V gene lost 0 bases and the J gene lost 5 bases, with 23 bases spanning the gap. The CDR3 nucleotides are TGTGCCAGCAGCTTAGCGGGTTTTACTAGAATGAAGGTCCACGAGCAGTACTTC. Encoded protein: CASSLAGFTRMKVHEQYF.

V and J are TRBV29-1 and TRBJ2-3; 7 bases match TRBD2. Germline values: CDR1 SQVTM, CDR2 ANQGSEA. V dropped 4 bases and J dropped 8; count of bases not matched to a gene: 9. This CDR3 has 13 amino acids. CDR3 coding DNA: TGCAGCGTTGGGGCGGGAGATGCGGGTACGCAGTATTTT. This encodes CSVGAGDAGTQYF.

The V and J genes are TRBV28 and TRBJ1-3, with D possibly TRBD1 on 5 matching bases. Germline V gives CDR1 MDHEN, CDR2 SYDVKM. Deletions cut 7 bases from V and 2 bases from J, with 15 bases between. The CDR3 is 15 residues long. The CDR3 sequence: CASTPGGAAGNTIYF. The CDR3 DNA is TGTGCCAGCACCCCGGGAGGGGCTGCTGGAAACACCATATATTTT.

This clone was found a few times. The chain is built from TRBV27 and TRBJ2-6; D is unclear. Trimming cost V 6 bases and J 3 bases, with 12 bases left between them. Germline CDR1 is MNHEY and CDR2 is SMNVEV (reference sequence). The CDR3 spans 15 residues. The CDR3 is CASSPPPYGANVLTF. CDR3 DNA sequence: TGTGCCAGCAGCCCCCCCCCTTATGGGGCCAACGTCCTGACTTTC.

The chain joins TRBV7-6 to TRBJ2-7; a possible D gene is TRBD2 (6 bases). V was shortened by 5 bases and J by 3 bases, with 14 bases between the two germline ends. The CDR3 extends over 14 amino acids. Germline V gene lookup returns CDR1 SGHVS and CDR2 FNYEAQ. The CDR3 sequence is CASSRAGQDYEQYF. The CDR3 nucleotides are TGTGCCAGCAGCCGTGCGGGGCAAGACTACGAGCAGTACTTC. The entire variable domain, with the rest obtained from reference TRBV7-6 and TRBJ2-7, is as follows: GAGVSQSPRYKVTKRGQDVALRCDPISGHVSLYWYRQALGQGPEFLTYFNYEAQQDKSGLPNDRFSAERPEGSISTLTIQRTEQRDSAMYRCASSRAGQDYEQYFGPGTRLTVT.

V and J are TRBV5-1 and TRBJ2-1, with TRBD2 identical over 11 bases. The CDR3 totals 15 residues. Germline CDR1 is SGHRS and CDR2 is YFSETQ. V trimming: 0 bases; J trimming: 4 bases; junction bases outside the gene matches: 0. The CDR3 region is CASSLVAGGYNEQFF. DNA for the CDR3: TGCGCCAGCAGCTTGGTAGCGGGAGGGTACAATGAGCAGTTCTTC.

The chain carries TRBV27 and TRBJ2-7; 8 nucleotides align to TRBD1. The CDR3 contains 17 residues. Germline V gene lookup returns CDR1 MNHEY and CDR2 SMNVEV (reference sequence). J lost 2 bases, V lost 0 bases, and 9 bases had no gene match. This chain's CDR3 is CASSLSPRGLRPYEQYF. DNA of the CDR3: TGTGCCAGCAGTTTATCCCCCAGGGGGCTAAGGCCCTACGAGCAGTACTTC.

Remarks on this clone: This CDR3 is also generated by other DNA sequences in the sample. The chain has TRBV5-1 and TRBJ2-3; 7 positions match TRBD1. The CDR3 contains 15 residues. Germline assignment: CDR1 SGHRS and CDR2 YFSETQ. J gave up 3 bases and V 0 bases, and 4 bases lay outside the gene matches. The CDR3 nucleotides are TGCGCCAGCAGCTTGGGAGGGGGCGGTACAGATACGCAGTATTTT. Its protein is CASSLGGGGTDTQYF.

V gene TRBV5-4 combines with J gene TRBJ1-4; TRBD1 matches at 8 bases. Trimming removed 1 base from V and 2 bases from J; junction bases left unmatched: 7. Looked up from germline, CDR1 is SGHNT and CDR2 is YYREEE (reference sequence). The CDR3 is made up of 17 amino acids. Written as DNA, the CDR3 is TGTGCCAGCAGCTTGTCCCCGACAGGGGCCACTAATGAAAAACTGTTTTTT. It specifies CASSLSPTGATNEKLFF.

The rearrangement links TRBV5-1 to TRBJ2-5; D tentatively fits TRBD1 or TRBD2 (5 bases each). The CDR3 consists of 13 residues. The germline V and J ends were trimmed by 4 bases and 3 bases, with 10 bases remaining between them. CDR1 and CDR2 (germline): SGHRS, YFSETQ. The DNA for the CDR3 is TGCGCCAGCAGCGGGACGGCAGAAGAGACCCAGTACTTC. Translating gives CASSGTAEETQYF.

The chain has TRBV7-8 and TRBJ2-7; D is unclear. Deletions cut 2 bases from V and 3 bases from J, with 14 bases between. The CDR3 spans 15 residues. Germline V gives CDR1 SGHVS, CDR2 FQNEAQ. CDR3 coding DNA: TGTGCCAGCAGCTTACGGGTCCTTCGAATCTACGAGCAGTACTTC. It yields the protein CASSLRVLRIYEQYF.

The table lists this clone with a count of one. V and J are TRBV5-4 and TRBJ1-1; possible D gene TRBD1, 5 bases. This CDR3 spans 16 amino acids. V gave up 7 bases and J gave up 6 bases, with 25 bases separating them. The germline CDR1 and CDR2 sequences are SGHNT and YYREEE (reference sequence). The CDR3 here is CASRKFAGDELPEAFF. In nucleotides, the CDR3 is TGTGCCAGCCGAAAGTTTGCCGGGGACGAGCTCCCTGAAGCTTTCTTT.

This clone was found many times. The rearrangement joins TRBV14 to TRBJ1-2; 7 nucleotides agree with TRBD1. There are 15 residues in the CDR3. Unmatched junction bases numbered 3, after V lost 0 bases and J lost 2 bases. The germline V gene encodes CDR1 SGHDN and CDR2 FVKESK. CDR3 residues: CASSQEGQRNYGYTF. The CDR3 nucleotides read TGTGCCAGCAGCCAAGAGGGACAGCGAAACTATGGCTACACCTTC.

This chain uses TRBV7-6 with TRBJ2-2; 7 nucleotides line up with TRBD2. The germline gives CDR1 SGHVS, CDR2 FNYEAQ. J was trimmed by 4 bases and V by 5 bases; bases with no gene match: 13. This CDR3 region has 17 residues. CDR3 in DNA: TGTGCCAGCAGCGTCACGGGCGGGAGATCGGGCACCGGGGAGCTGTTTTTT. It is translated as CASSVTGGRSGTGELFF.